This T cell receptor (beta chain) came from a study of shared clonotypes between healthy human individuals. Profiling relied on immunoSEQ multiplex PCR, and the TCRdb table lists in-frame clones only, not all of them. The sample records some 1,100,000 clones, around 78% being singletons. The length of the CDR3 is 18 residues. The V gene's germline CDR1 is LGHNA and CDR2 YSLEER. J was trimmed by 7 bases and V by 0 bases; bases with no gene match: 12. Notes on this clone: Its antigen remains unidentified.

Study-wide results and limits: Inspection by rarefaction showed sorted-subset sequencing to be incomplete despite large depth.

V and J are TRBV4-3 and TRBJ2-1; 10 positions match TRBD2. Input material: memory CD4+ T cells from PBMCs. Subset specified: CD45RA-negative fraction. This receptor was obtained from a man aged 18 to 30 in good health. Some clones in this sample may be carry-over from other donors' samples. CDR3 DNA: TGCGCCAGCAGCCAAGACCCCCCTCTAGCGGGAGCGGGTAATGAGCAGTTCTTC. This encodes CASSQDPPLAGAGNEQFF.